At least ten counts were recorded for the clone carrying this TCR beta chain. The CDR3 is 15 residues long. The germline CDR1 and CDR2 sequences are MNHEY and SVGAGI. V dropped 0 bases and J dropped 0 bases, with 9 bases sitting between them. This specimen comes from a study of tumor-infiltrating lymphocytes in primary liver carcinoma. Germline DNA was also extracted, with blood RNA taken from unsorted whole blood. TCR beta cDNA was reverse-transcribed from 500 to 550 ng of total RNA. The reaction used a constant-region primer and ProtoScript II reverse transcriptase. Libraries for TCR beta were built through three nested multiplex PCR rounds, which together made up a slightly modified ARM-PCR procedure. With TRBV1-TRBV30 forward primers and a C-beta reverse primer, the first two PCR rounds were run for around 11 cycles each. Via MiXCR, TCRdb re-called the multiplex PCR reads, giving one row per CDR3 protein. The sample lists about 330,000 distinct CDR3 sequences; less than 65% were seen once.

This chain connects TRBV6-5 to TRBJ2-7; TRBD1 is a possible D gene (5 bases). Material: peripheral blood. This TCR derives from a man between 40 and 49 years old with primary liver carcinoma and hepatitis B virus infection. The CDR3 protein is CASSYSGQGSYEQYF. The DNA for the CDR3 is TGTGCCAGCAGTTACTCGGGGCAGGGCTCCTACGAGCAGTACTTC.